These T cell receptor beta chains were read from a single sample in a study of blood T cell repertoires in COVID-19. Here immunoSEQ multiplex PCR was the method, and the copy in TCRdb shows in-frame clones only, minus some. This sample yields approximately 360,000 clones, of which 80% to 90% are seen a single time; more than 0.95% belongs to the top ten. Sequenced: peripheral blood. Receptor source: a man in his forties or fifties with acute or convalescent COVID-19. Both conserved end residues are part of each CDR3. D genes are given only for firm matches. Expanded clones get a size class; other rows say once, few or many, or leave the size out.

clone_size: -
j_call: TRBJ1-6
v_call: TRBV4-3
d_call: TRBD1
cdr3_nt: TGCGCCAGCAGCCCAGGACAGGGTGATTCACCCCTCCACTTT
cdr3_aa: CASSPGQGDSPLHF

clone_size: -
j_call: TRBJ2-6
v_call: TRBV24-1
d_call: -
cdr3_nt: TGTGCCACCAGTGACCCCAACAGGGCTGGGGCCAACGTCCTGACTTTC
cdr3_aa: CATSDPNRAGANVLTF

clone_size: -
j_call: TRBJ2-5
v_call: TRBV10-1
d_call: -
cdr3_nt: TGCGCCAGCAGTGAAACAGTGAACCCCGAAGAGACCCAGTACTTC
cdr3_aa: CASSETVNPEETQYF

clone_size: -
j_call: TRBJ2-7
v_call: TRBV6-5
d_call: -
cdr3_nt: TGTGCCAGCAGTTACTCTAGGACATTCTCCTACGAGCAGTACTTC
cdr3_aa: CASSYSRTFSYEQYF

clone_size: -
j_call: TRBJ1-2
v_call: TRBV28
d_call: -
cdr3_nt: TGTGCCAGCAGTTCAGACCTGAACCGGGACAAGAACTATGGCTACACCTTC
cdr3_aa: CASSSDLNRDKNYGYTF

clone_size: -
j_call: TRBJ1-1
v_call: TRBV29-1
d_call: -
cdr3_nt: TGCAGCGTTGAAGGTCTTTTGAACACTGAAGCTTTCTTT
cdr3_aa: CSVEGLLNTEAFF

clone_size: many
j_call: TRBJ2-7
v_call: TRBV6-5
d_call: TRBD1
cdr3_nt: TGTGCCAGCAGCTCTCGACAGGGGACCTACGAGCAGTACTTC
cdr3_aa: CASSSRQGTYEQYF

clone_size: -
j_call: TRBJ2-7
v_call: TRBV9
d_call: -
cdr3_nt: TGTGCCAGCAGCGTAGCTGCTCGATTGGGAGGATGCTCCTACGAGCAGTACTTC
cdr3_aa: CASSVAARLGGCSYEQYF

clone_size: once
j_call: TRBJ2-7
v_call: TRBV5-1
d_call: -
cdr3_nt: TGCGCCAGCAGCTGGGGCGCTAGCGGACAGAGCTCCTACGAGCAGTACTTC
cdr3_aa: CASSWGASGQSSYEQYF

clone_size: -
j_call: TRBJ2-1
v_call: TRBV25-1
d_call: -
cdr3_nt: TGTGCCAGCAGTGAGGCTAGGAATGAGCAGTTCTTC
cdr3_aa: CASSEARNEQFF

clone_size: -
j_call: TRBJ1-1
v_call: TRBV7-9
d_call: -
cdr3_nt: TGTGCCAGCAGCCTTCTGGGAGGCCGGTTGAACACTGAAGCTTTCTTT
cdr3_aa: CASSLLGGRLNTEAFF

clone_size: -
j_call: TRBJ2-1
v_call: TRBV7-8
d_call: -
cdr3_nt: TGTGCCAGCAGCCCCGTTTGGGCCGGAAGCTCCTACAATGAGCAGTTCTTC
cdr3_aa: CASSPVWAGSSYNEQFF

clone_size: -
j_call: TRBJ2-1
v_call: TRBV4-3
d_call: TRBD1
cdr3_nt: TGCGCCAGCAGCCAAACCGGGACAGGGGGCAATGAGCAGTTCTTC
cdr3_aa: CASSQTGTGGNEQFF

clone_size: -
j_call: TRBJ2-1
v_call: TRBV28
d_call: TRBD2
cdr3_nt: TGTGCCAGCAGGGGGGGGACTAGTCCATCCAATGAGCAGTTCTTC
cdr3_aa: CASRGGTSPSNEQFF

clone_size: -
j_call: TRBJ2-6
v_call: TRBV3-1/TRBV3-2
d_call: TRBD1
cdr3_nt: TGTGCCAGCAGTCAAATCGGGACAGCCTCAGCCAACGTCCTGACTTTC
cdr3_aa: CASSQIGTASANVLTF

clone_size: -
j_call: TRBJ2-5
v_call: TRBV4-1
d_call: TRBD2
cdr3_nt: TGCGCCAGCAGCCGTTCAGACCCGGGAGGGGGAGAGACCCAGTACTTC
cdr3_aa: CASSRSDPGGGETQYF

clone_size: once
j_call: TRBJ1-1
v_call: TRBV19
d_call: -
cdr3_nt: TGTGCCAGTAGCTCGGGCGGGTACACTGAAGCTTTCTTT
cdr3_aa: CASSSGGYTEAFF

clone_size: -
j_call: TRBJ2-1
v_call: TRBV2
d_call: TRBD2
cdr3_nt: TGTGCCAGCAGCGGACTAGCCTCTTATACCTACAATGAGCAGTTCTTC
cdr3_aa: CASSGLASYTYNEQFF

clone_size: -
j_call: TRBJ2-1
v_call: TRBV10-2
d_call: TRBD2
cdr3_nt: TGCGCCAGCGGAGGACCGGGACTAGCGTTCAGATCCTACAATGAGCAGTTCTTC
cdr3_aa: CASGGPGLAFRSYNEQFF

clone_size: -
j_call: TRBJ1-5
v_call: TRBV5-8
d_call: -
cdr3_nt: TGTGCCAGCAGCTATCCTGCGGATTATAGCAATCAGCCCCAGCATTTT
cdr3_aa: CASSYPADYSNQPQHF

clone_size: -
j_call: TRBJ1-2
v_call: TRBV27
d_call: TRBD1
cdr3_nt: TGTGCCAGCAGTTACTCTCCGGGACAGAACTATGGCTACACCTTC
cdr3_aa: CASSYSPGQNYGYTF

clone_size: -
j_call: TRBJ1-5
v_call: TRBV19
d_call: TRBD1
cdr3_nt: TGTGCCAGTACCTGGACAGGGGGCGGTCAGCCCCAGCATTTT
cdr3_aa: CASTWTGGGQPQHF

clone_size: -
j_call: TRBJ2-3
v_call: TRBV30
d_call: -
cdr3_nt: TGTGCCTGGAGTCCTGGGTCGGGGGATACGCAGTATTTT
cdr3_aa: CAWSPGSGDTQYF

clone_size: -
j_call: TRBJ2-1
v_call: TRBV19
d_call: TRBD2
cdr3_nt: TGTGCCAGTAGTCGCACTAGCGGGAGTGACAATGAGCAGTTCTTC
cdr3_aa: CASSRTSGSDNEQFF

clone_size: once
j_call: TRBJ1-4
v_call: TRBV5-6
d_call: -
cdr3_nt: TGTGCCAGCAGCTCGGAACCCGGCGGTTATGAAAAACTGTTTTTT
cdr3_aa: CASSSEPGGYEKLFF

clone_size: few
j_call: TRBJ1-5
v_call: TRBV15
d_call: -
cdr3_nt: TGTGCCACCAGCAGACTCCGGGACACCAGCAATCAGCCCCAGCATTTT
cdr3_aa: CATSRLRDTSNQPQHF

clone_size: once
j_call: TRBJ2-3
v_call: TRBV10-3
d_call: -
cdr3_nt: TGTGCAACGAAGGGGCAGGGTAGCACAGATACGCAGTATTTT
cdr3_aa: CATKGQGSTDTQYF

clone_size: -
j_call: TRBJ2-1
v_call: TRBV19
d_call: TRBD2
cdr3_nt: TGTGCCAGTACTCTCGGGAGGGCCGGGGAGCAGTTCTTC
cdr3_aa: CASTLGRAGEQFF

clone_size: -
j_call: TRBJ1-5
v_call: TRBV27
d_call: TRBD1
cdr3_nt: TGTGCCAGCAGCCTAGGGACAGGGAAACAGCCCCAGCATTTT
cdr3_aa: CASSLGTGKQPQHF

clone_size: -
j_call: TRBJ2-1
v_call: TRBV29-1
d_call: -
cdr3_nt: TGCAGCGTTGACAGGGGGAGGACTGCCAATGAGCAGTTCTTC
cdr3_aa: CSVDRGRTANEQFF

clone_size: -
j_call: TRBJ2-2
v_call: TRBV7-3
d_call: TRBD1
cdr3_nt: TGTGCCAGCAGCGACCGGGACAGGGCCGACACCGGGGAGCTGTTTTTT
cdr3_aa: CASSDRDRADTGELFF